This note documents a single TCR beta chain sequence. This sample was taken from a study of blood T cell repertoires in COVID-19. Study background: Acute and convalescent COVID-19 specimens originated in the United States, Italy and Spain.

In the authors' methods: Reference gene primer amplification gave nucleated cell count estimates. Sequenced by immunoSEQ multiplex PCR; TCRdb stores in-frame clones only, minus some. V and J calls and clone size follow that table, whereas D and trimming were derived from the DNA. The table has 200,000 to 250,000 clones, about 76% seen once. This CDR3 spans 13 amino acids. V was clipped by 5 bases and J by 3 bases, with 8 bases between them. Germline lookup yields CDR1 SEHNR and CDR2 FQNEAQ (reference sequence). Categorization into cohorts depended on clinical history that participants reported. The sequenced sample was PBMCs or T cells enriched from blood (not recorded which). V gene TRBV7-9 combines with J gene TRBJ1-5; maybe TRBD1 (5 bases). This receptor was taken from a woman in her forties or fifties with acute COVID-19. The CDR3 here is CASSRTYNQPQHF. The CDR3 DNA reads as TGTGCCAGCAGCCGGACATACAATCAGCCCCAGCATTTT.